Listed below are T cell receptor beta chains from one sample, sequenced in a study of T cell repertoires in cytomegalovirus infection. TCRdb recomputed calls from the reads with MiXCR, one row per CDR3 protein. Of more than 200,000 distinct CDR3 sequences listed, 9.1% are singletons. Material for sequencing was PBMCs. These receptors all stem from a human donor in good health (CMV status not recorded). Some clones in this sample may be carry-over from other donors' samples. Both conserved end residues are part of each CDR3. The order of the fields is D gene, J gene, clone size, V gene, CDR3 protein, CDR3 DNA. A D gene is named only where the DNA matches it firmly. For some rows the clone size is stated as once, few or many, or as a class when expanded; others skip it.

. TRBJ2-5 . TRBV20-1 CSAPDRLGRETQYF TGCAGTGCTCCAGACAGGCTCGGTAGAGAGACCCAGTACTTC
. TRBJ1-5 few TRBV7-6 CASSSTLGPQHF TGTGCCAGCAGCTCCACTCTTGGGCCCCAGCATTTT
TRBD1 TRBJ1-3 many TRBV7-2 CASSFGQGLSGNTIYF TGTGCCAGCAGCTTCGGACAGGGCCTCTCTGGAAACACCATATATTTT
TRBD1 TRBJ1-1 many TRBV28 CASSPSGTGKTEAFF TGTGCCAGCAGCCCATCCGGGACAGGGAAAACTGAAGCTTTCTTT
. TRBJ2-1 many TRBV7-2 CASSARRGTREGGEQFF TGTGCCAGCAGCGCCCGCCGGGGCACCAGGGAGGGGGGTGAGCAGTTCTTC
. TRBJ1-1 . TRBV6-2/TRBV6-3 CASTPTGSNTEAFF TGTGCCAGCACCCCTACGGGGTCGAACACTGAAGCTTTCTTT
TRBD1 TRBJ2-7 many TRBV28 CASTVRQGGRYEQYF TGTGCCAGCACCGTTCGACAGGGGGGACGATACGAGCAGTACTTC
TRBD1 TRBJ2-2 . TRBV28 CASSYWFRQDRDTGELFF TGTGCCAGCAGTTATTGGTTCCGCCAGGACAGGGACACCGGGGAGCTGTTTTTT
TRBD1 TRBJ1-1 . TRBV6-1 CASSARTGGSTEAFF TGTGCCAGCAGTGCCCGGACAGGGGGTTCGACTGAAGCTTTCTTT
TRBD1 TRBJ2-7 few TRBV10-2 CASSAGTGFYEQYF TGCGCCAGCAGTGCCGGGACAGGTTTCTACGAGCAGTACTTC
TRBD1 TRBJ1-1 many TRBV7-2 CASSLAGQKKGNTEAFF TGTGCCAGCAGCTTAGCGGGACAGAAGAAAGGGAACACTGAAGCTTTCTTT
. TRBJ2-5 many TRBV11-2 CASSRAYQETQYF TGTGCCAGCAGCCGGGCCTACCAAGAGACCCAGTACTTC
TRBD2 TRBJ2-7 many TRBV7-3 CASSLAGKGEQYF TGTGCCAGCTCACTAGCGGGGAAGGGGGAGCAGTACTTC
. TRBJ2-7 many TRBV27 CASSSIYGGVYEQYF TGTGCCAGCAGTTCCATCTACGGGGGCGTCTACGAGCAGTACTTC
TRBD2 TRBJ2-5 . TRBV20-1 CSAAQREGLETQYF TGCAGTGCAGCCCAGCGGGAGGGCCTGGAGACCCAGTACTTC
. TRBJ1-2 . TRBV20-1 CSARAPSLYSYTF TGCAGTGCGCGGGCCCCTTCCCTCTATAGCTACACCTTC
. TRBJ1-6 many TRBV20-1 CSARDAAAGYNSPLHF TGCAGTGCTAGAGATGCGGCAGCCGGATATAATTCACCCCTCCACTTT
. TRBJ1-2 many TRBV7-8 CASSPDTHNYGYTF TGTGCCAGCAGCCCTGATACACATAACTATGGCTACACCTTC
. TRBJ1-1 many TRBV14 CASSQARRGMNTEAFF TGTGCCAGCAGCCAAGCCAGGAGGGGGATGAACACTGAAGCTTTCTTT
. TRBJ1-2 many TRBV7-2 CASSSGRSRGYTF TGTGCCAGCAGCTCCGGACGTTCTCGGGGCTACACCTTC
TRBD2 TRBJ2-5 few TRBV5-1 CASSLDGLARETQYF TGCGCCAGCAGCTTGGACGGACTAGCGCGGGAGACCCAGTACTTC
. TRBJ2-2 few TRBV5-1 CASSFQEAGELFF TGCGCCAGCAGCTTCCAAGAGGCCGGGGAGCTGTTTTTT
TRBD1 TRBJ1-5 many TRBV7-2 CASSLRGTGVNYQPQHF TGTGCCAGCAGCTTAAGGGGGACAGGGGTCAATTATCAGCCCCAGCATTTT
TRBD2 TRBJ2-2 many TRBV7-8 CASSIRRVAGNTGELFF TGTGCCAGCAGCATTCGACGGGTAGCGGGGAACACCGGGGAGCTGTTTTTT
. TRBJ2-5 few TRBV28 CASRGAEGDIKTQYF TGTGCCAGCAGGGGGGCGGAGGGGGATATCAAGACCCAGTACTTC
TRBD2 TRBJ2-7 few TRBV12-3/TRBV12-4 CASTIAGVPAYEQYF TGTGCCAGCACCATAGCGGGAGTCCCTGCCTACGAGCAGTACTTC
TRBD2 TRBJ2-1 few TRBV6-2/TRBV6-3 CASRLPRTSQAYNEQFF TGTGCCAGCAGGCTACCCCGGACTAGCCAAGCCTACAATGAGCAGTTCTTC
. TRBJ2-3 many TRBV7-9 CASSLDARTDTQYF TGTGCCAGCAGCTTAGATGCACGCACAGATACGCAGTATTTT
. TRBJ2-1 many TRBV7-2 CASSRRAYNEQFF TGTGCCAGCAGCCGCCGGGCCTACAATGAGCAGTTCTTC